The sequence of this T cell receptor (beta chain) was determined in a study of breast tumors, draining lymph nodes, adjacent tissues. TCRdb ran MiXCR on the multiplex PCR reads and lists one entry per CDR3 protein. The sample contains 270,000 or so distinct CDR3 sequences, about 33% of which appear only once. Axillary draining lymph nodes of breast cancer patients supplied the node samples. Whole-study findings and limits: Tumor and nontumor repertoires were significantly more similar in luminal-like than in basal-like breast cancer. Tumors had less TCR diversity than lymph nodes, more than nontumor tissue.

This CDR3 has 16 amino acids. Germline values: CDR1 KGHSH, CDR2 LQKENI. With 1 base removed from V and 1 base from J, the gap between germline ends came to 13 bases. With respect to this clonotype: Antigen specificity is unknown.

The TCR sequence derives from a female donor with breast cancer. Some clones in this sample may be carry-over from other donors' samples. The rearrangement joins TRBV18 to TRBJ1-1; possibly TRBD1 for D (5 bases). The material sequenced was axillary lymph node tissue. CDR3 nucleotides: TGTGCCAGCTCACCACTGGGGGGTGCCTCGAACACTGAAGCTTTCTTT. Translating it yields CASSPLGGASNTEAFF.